This T cell receptor (beta chain) was retrieved from a study of early T cells in non-severe SARS-CoV-2 infection. About the research overall: RNA in bulk from unsorted whole blood was sequenced, and chains were unpaired.

This clonotype was counted many times. As yet, its antigen is unknown. Each single cDNA molecule received a unique molecular identifier. TCRdb analysed the 5' RACE reads with MiXCR anew, one entry per CDR3 protein. The sample shows tens of thousands of distinct CDR3 sequences, less than 7% of them seen only once. The CDR3 sequence is 14 residues long. CDR1 is MNHEY and CDR2 is SVGAGI in the germline V gene. V was pared by 2 bases and J by 2 bases, with 7 bases between. Study results and caveats: Private and CD4 specificities were missed by VDJdb matching, which favored anti-spike CD8 responses.

The chain uses TRBV6-5 and TRBJ1-3; no clear D gene. The sample was whole blood, taken at baseline. The source of this sequence is an adult who was a healthcare worker with PCR-confirmed SARS-CoV-2 infection or an uninfected control (not recorded which). The CDR3 bases are TGTGCCAGCAGTTACAGGGCTCCTGGAAACACCATATATTTT. The encoded protein is CASSYRAPGNTIYF.